The 5 T cell receptor beta chains presented below share a single source sample, sequenced in a study of T cells in Graves' hyperthyroidism and ophthalmopathy. Researchers took RNA transcripts and amplified the TCR beta CDR3 regions from them. RT-PCR in the first round (using the HTBI primer set) targeted the TCR CDR3. TCRdb re-analysed the multiplex PCR reads in MiXCR, keeping a single row per CDR3 protein. The sample shows 700,000 or so distinct CDR3 sequences, about 15% of them seen only once. The sample taken for sequencing was blood. Every receptor here comes from a man aged 18 to 30 with Graves' hyperthyroidism.

The genes are TRBV11-1 and TRBJ1-1; tentatively, D is TRBD1 (5 bases). The CDR3 has 15 residues. The ends were cut back, 4 bases at V and 1 base at J, with 13 bases in the middle. Germline CDR1 is SGHAT and CDR2 is FQDESV (reference sequence). CDR3 coding DNA: TGTGCCAGCAGCTCAGGGACCCGGGGGAACACTGAAGCTTTCTTT. It encodes CASSSGTRGNTEAFF.

V is TRBV6-5 and J is TRBJ2-4, with 7 bases fitting TRBD2. V shed 0 bases and J 7 bases; nucleotides not matched to a gene: 6. The CDR3 is 15 residues long. CDR1 and CDR2 (germline): MNHEY, SVGAGI. CDR3 nucleotide sequence: TGTGCCAGCAGTTACTCTCGGGACTACAACAACATTCAGTACTTC. Translated, it gives CASSYSRDYNNIQYF.

The rearrangement joins TRBV28 to TRBJ2-5; perhaps TRBD2 as D (6 bases). The CDR3 spans 18 residues. Per the germline V gene, CDR1 is MDHEN and CDR2 is SYDVKM. V lost 5 bases and J 3 bases, leaving 25 bases between the germline ends. CDR3 DNA: TGTGCCAGCAGTCCAATTGGTTCACGGGAGTCGACGGAAGAGACCCAGTACTTC. Translation gives CASSPIGSRESTEETQYF. The variable domain in full, with the rest retrieved from reference TRBV28 and TRBJ2-5, is DVKVTQSSRYLVKRTGEKVFLECVQDMDHENMFWYRQDPGLGLRLIYFSYDVKMKEKGDIPEGYSVSREKKERFSLILESASTNQTSMYLCASSPIGSRESTEETQYFGPGTRLLVL.

The chain combines TRBV9 with TRBJ2-3, with D possibly being TRBD2 (5 bases). The V end was cut by 6 bases, the J end by 1 base, with 15 bases between. This CDR3 has 15 residues. Germline V lookup: CDR1 SGDLS, CDR2 YYNGEE. In DNA form, the CDR3 reads TGTGCCAGCACCGAAAGCGGACTCCGCACAGATACGCAGTATTTT. It encodes CASTESGLRTDTQYF.

This clonotype was seen more than once but under ten times. The chain joins TRBV28 to TRBJ2-7; D ambiguous. Deletions cut 6 bases from V and 0 bases from J, with 6 bases between. The CDR3 length is 12 residues. CDR1 MDHEN and CDR2 SYDVKM come from the germline V gene. CDR3 amino acids: CASRYSSYEQYF. CDR3 in DNA: TGTGCCAGCAGGTACAGCTCCTACGAGCAGTACTTC.